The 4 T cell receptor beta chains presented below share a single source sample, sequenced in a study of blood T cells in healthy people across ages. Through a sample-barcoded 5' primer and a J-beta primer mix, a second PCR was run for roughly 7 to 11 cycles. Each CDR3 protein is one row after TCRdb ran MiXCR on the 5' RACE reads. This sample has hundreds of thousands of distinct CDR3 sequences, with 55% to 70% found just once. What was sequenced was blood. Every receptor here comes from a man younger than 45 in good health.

The CDR3 DNA reads as TGTGCCAGCAGCCAAGAGTCAGGGGGAAGGGGCTACACCTTC. Translating it yields CASSQESGGRGYTF. This chain joins TRBV3-1 and TRBJ1-2; 7 bases align to TRBD1. The V gene's germline CDR1 is LGHDT and CDR2 YNNKEL (reference sequence). The CDR3 contains 14 residues. The V segment lost 0 bases and the J segment 8 bases; nucleotides outside the gene matches: 6.

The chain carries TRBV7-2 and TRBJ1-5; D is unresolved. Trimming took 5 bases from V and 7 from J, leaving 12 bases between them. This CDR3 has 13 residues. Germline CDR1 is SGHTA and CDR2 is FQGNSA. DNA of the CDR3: TGTGCCAGCAGCCTACCCGGAGGGCAGCCCCAGCATTTT. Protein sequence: CASSLPGGQPQHF.

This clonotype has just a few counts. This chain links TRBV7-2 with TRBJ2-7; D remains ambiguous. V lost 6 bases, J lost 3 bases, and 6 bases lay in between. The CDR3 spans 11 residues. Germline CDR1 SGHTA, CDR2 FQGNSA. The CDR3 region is CASSAYYEQYF. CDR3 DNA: TGTGCCAGCAGTGCCTACTACGAGCAGTACTTC.

The CDR3 spells CSVEIVQGDEQYF. The CDR3, as DNA: TGCAGCGTTGAAATCGTCCAGGGCGACGAGCAGTACTTC. This sequence joins TRBV29-1 and TRBJ2-5, with D maybe TRBD1 (5 bases). The tail of the sequence fits TRBJ2-7 better, so the J call may be wrong. Germline V gene lookup returns CDR1 SQVTM and CDR2 ANQGSEA. This CDR3 has 13 residues.